The T cell receptor (beta chain) described here comes from a study of cytomegalovirus exposure and HLA in healthy donors. Whole-study results and caveats: TCR beta chains associated with HLA were, in a later analysis, more clonally expanded than equally common others. Across all donors, roughly uniform sequencing depth was an assumption of the presence/absence analyses.

Comments on this clone: Its antigen is still unknown.

60 Vbeta and 13 Jbeta primers were used in PCR. The data were produced by immunoSEQ multiplex PCR, yet TCRdb's version contains in-frame clones alone and is incomplete. The sample lists over 150,000 clones, around 70% occurring once. This TCR was recovered from a male donor in good health and CMV-seronegative. Sequencing used PBMCs.

This CDR3 is CASRSQGAQGYTF. The CDR3 DNA is TGTGCCAGCAGGTCTCAGGGGGCGCAAGGCTACACCTTC. This sequence joins TRBV6-5 and TRBJ1-2; 8 nucleotides align to TRBD1. The germline V gene has CDR1 MNHEY and CDR2 SVGAGI. The CDR3 is 13 amino acids. The V segment lost 6 bases and the J segment 8 bases; nucleotides outside the gene matches: 8.